The 7 T cell receptor beta chains listed next were all sequenced from one sample in a study of response to subunit inactivated influenza vaccine. Each CDR3 protein gets one entry after TCRdb re-called the RT-PCR reads with MiXCR. The table lists a few hundred thousand distinct CDR3 sequences, 6.5% to 8% of them singletons. Sequenced material: PBMCs from blood, taken roughly 24 months after vaccination. These receptors originate from a man aged 45-69 years who received an inactivated influenza vaccine.

This clonotype was picked up a small number of times. The CDR3 here is CAWSVPPEAFF. Here the CDR3 DNA reads TGTGCCTGGAGTGTACCCCCTGAAGCTTTCTTT. The chain combines TRBV30 with TRBJ1-1; no clear D gene. The CDR3 consists of 11 residues. From germline, CDR1 is GTSNPN and CDR2 SVGIG (reference sequence). Trimming pared 0 bases from V and 6 bases from J, leaving 5 bases between.

This clonotype was detected only a few times. A clone one base away is much larger, so this may be a read error. The J gene is TRBJ2-2, the V gene TRBV12-3 or TRBV12-4; D is uncertain. This CDR3 contains 11 residues. V was cut by 2 bases and J by 7 bases, with 2 bases left in between. The CDR3 reads CASSLIGELFF. In nucleotides, the CDR3 is TGTGCCAGCAGTTTAATCGGGGAGCTGTTTTTT.

The table lists this clonotype with a few counts. V usage is TRBV3-1 and J usage is TRBJ1-5, with D unresolved. This CDR3 comprises 16 residues. Trimming removed 1 base at V and 0 bases at J, with 10 bases between. Germline values: CDR1 LGHDT, CDR2 YNNKEL (reference sequence). CDR3 nucleotide sequence: TGTGCCAGCAGCCAAGGTGGTGGTGATAGCAATCAGCCCCAGCATTTT. It is translated as CASSQGGGDSNQPQHF. The full variable domain, its missing parts supplied by reference TRBV3-1 and TRBJ1-5, is DTAVSQTPKYLVTQMGNDKSIKCEQNLGHDTMYWYKQDSKKFLKIMFSYNNKELIINETVPNRFSPKSPDKAHLNLHINSLELGDSAVYFCASSQGGGDSNQPQHFGDGTRLSIL.

V and J are TRBV6-2 or TRBV6-3 and TRBJ1-5; D is unresolved. Germline-derived CDR1 and CDR2 are MNHEY and SVGEGT. The CDR3 sequence is 13 residues long. V lost 4 bases and J lost 5, with 9 bases in between. DNA for the CDR3: TGTGCCAGCAGTTTTGTTTACTATCAGCCCCAGCATTTT. Protein product: CASSFVYYQPQHF.

The CDR3 DNA is TGCGCCAGCACCCAGTCGGGCTCCTATAATTCACCCCTCCACTTT. Protein sequence: CASTQSGSYNSPLHF. The chain couples TRBV4-3 to TRBJ1-6; D not resolved. The V end lost 7 bases, the J end lost 0 bases, and 10 bases lay between the germline ends. CDR3 length: 15 residues. Germline-derived CDR1 and CDR2 are LGHNA and YSLEER.

This clonotype was picked up many times. In DNA, the CDR3 is TGCGCCAGCAGCTTGGCTGAGGGGAAGTACGAGCAGTACTTC. Protein product: CASSLAEGKYEQYF. The chain carries TRBV5-1 and TRBJ2-7; the D call may be TRBD1 or TRBD2 (5 bases each). V lost 0 bases and J 4 bases, leaving 11 bases between the germline ends. The CDR3 runs to 14 residues. The V gene's germline CDR1 is SGHRS and CDR2 YFSETQ.

The V call is TRBV25-1, the J call TRBJ1-5; D uncertain. Deletions cut 8 bases from V and 6 bases from J, with 17 bases between. The CDR3 spans 14 residues. The germline gives CDR1 MGHDK, CDR2 SYGVNS. CDR3 loop: CASEGTGLGQPQHF. DNA for the CDR3: TGTGCCAGCGAAGGAACGGGCCTCGGTCAGCCCCAGCATTTT. The full variable domain, rest sourced from reference TRBV25-1 and TRBJ1-5, is EADIYQTPRYLVIGTGKKITLECSQTMGHDKMYWYQQDPGMELHLIHYSYGVNSTEKGDLSSESTVSRIRTEHFPLTLESARPSHTSQYLCASEGTGLGQPQHFGDGTRLSIL.